This T cell receptor (beta chain) comes out of a study of blood T cell repertoires in COVID-19. V gave up 7 bases and J gave up 3 bases, with 13 bases separating them. Germline values: CDR1 SNHLY, CDR2 FYNNEI. The CDR3 is 14 amino acids. This clone was counted only a few times. Using immunoSEQ multiplex PCR, the repertoire was profiled, and TCRdb retains in-frame clones only, with some absent. This sample yields 150,000 to 190,000 clones, of which approximately 80% are seen a single time; roughly 3.6% belongs to the top ten. Sequencing was performed on peripheral blood. The chain recombines TRBV2 with TRBJ1-3; D ambiguous. The receptor was isolated from a woman older than 75 with acute or convalescent COVID-19. CDR3 protein: CASTAEMIGNTIYF. Here the CDR3 DNA reads TGTGCCAGCACCGCAGAAATGATTGGAAACACCATATATTTT.